This TCR beta chain was identified during a study of CD8+ T cells in alopecia areata. The ends were cut back, 4 bases at V and 0 bases at J, with 15 bases in the middle. CDR1 SGHRS and CDR2 YFSETQ come from the germline V gene. The CDR3 loop spans 16 amino acids. As for treatment: oral pan-JAK inhibitor, 5-10 mg twice daily. The study's findings and limits: Mice showed clearer TCR sharing than patients did, a gap that was possibly HLA-related.

With respect to this clone: The antigen remains unidentified.

Once RNA had been extracted, it was reverse transcribed into cDNA to act as the sequencing template. Profiled with immunoSEQ multiplex PCR; TCRdb holds only in-frame clones, not every one. The sample has under 250,000 clones, under 60% seen once. This rearrangement joins TRBV5-1 to TRBJ2-3; D gene ambiguous. This clonotype was sampled from a human donor with alopecia areata. This specimen consisted of CD4+ T cells sorted from blood, obtained at week 4, from a patient treated with tofacitinib. The CDR3 region has the DNA TGCGCCAGCAGCGTGGGATTATCAACTAGCACAGATACGCAGTATTTT. This translates into CASSVGLSTSTDTQYF.